What follows are 8 T cell receptor beta chains derived from one specimen sequenced in a study of T cells after yellow fever vaccination. MiXCR, applied by TCRdb to the 5' RACE reads, yields one record per CDR3 protein. The repertoire holds approximately 250,000 distinct CDR3 sequences, with approximately 3.8% as singletons. The sample consisted of PBMCs, taken 15 days after the yellow fever booster vaccination. All receptors derive from a man between 18 and 35 years old who received the YFV17D yellow fever vaccine.

Many counts were recorded for this clonotype. This sequence joins TRBV5-6 and TRBJ2-3; 9 nucleotides match TRBD1. Germline loops: CDR1 SGHDT, CDR2 YYEEEE. This CDR3 is built from 14 residues. V was clipped by 7 bases and J by 3 bases; unmatched bases: 6. In DNA, the CDR3 is TGTGCCAGCGGAAACAGGGGGCTGACAGATACGCAGTATTTT. Amino acid sequence: CASGNRGLTDTQYF.

This clonotype has at least ten counts. The chain links TRBV20-1 to TRBJ1-1, with D unresolved. The CDR3 runs 13 residues. V was clipped by 6 bases and J by 3 bases, with 14 bases between them. Germline V lookup: CDR1 DFQATT, CDR2 SNEGSKA (reference sequence). CDR3: CSAPWAWDTEAFF. CDR3 sequence (DNA): TGCAGTGCCCCCTGGGCGTGGGACACTGAAGCTTTCTTT.

This clonotype has a count of ten or more. The chain joins TRBV7-2 to TRBJ2-1; D is unresolved. Trimming removed 6 bases at V and 8 bases at J, with 5 bases between. From germline, CDR1 is SGHTA and CDR2 FQGNSA. This CDR3 has 10 amino acids. The CDR3 here is CASSEYEQFF. Written as DNA, the CDR3 is TGTGCCAGCAGTGAGTATGAGCAGTTCTTC.

This clonotype was seen ten or more times. This chain connects TRBV7-6 to TRBJ2-5; the D is unclear. The CDR3 sequence is 14 residues long. The V gene lost 1 base and the J gene lost 1 base, with 7 bases spanning the gap. Germline lookup yields CDR1 SGHVS and CDR2 FNYEAQ. This CDR3 is CASSLVKGQETQYF. The CDR3 region has the DNA TGTGCCAGCAGCTTAGTTAAAGGCCAAGAGACCCAGTACTTC.

The sample holds many counts of this clonotype. This chain connects TRBV2 to TRBJ2-1; no clear D. This CDR3 is built from 15 residues. CDR1 and CDR2 (germline): SNHLY, FYNNEI. The CDR3 protein is CAMIAGSLNNNEQFF. DNA for the CDR3: TGTGCTATGATTGCCGGGTCTCTTAACAACAATGAGCAGTTCTTC.

The V gene is TRBV4-3, the J gene TRBJ2-3, with D uncertain. Trimming pared 0 bases from V and 2 bases from J, leaving 12 bases between. The CDR3 spans 16 residues. Germline CDR1 is LGHNA and CDR2 is YSLEER. The CDR3 loop is CASSQEGPLNTDTQYF. For the CDR3, the DNA is TGCGCCAGCAGCCAAGAGGGTCCTCTTAACACAGATACGCAGTATTTT.

As regards this clonotype: Being one base from a much bigger clone, this may be a read error. Here the CDR3 omits its conserved ending phenylalanine or tryptophan, so a read error is the likely source. V gene TRBV4-1 combines with J gene TRBJ2-1, with 11 bases aligning to TRBD2. The length of the CDR3 is 16 residues. Per germline, CDR1 MGHRA and CDR2 YSYEKL. V was pared by 4 bases and J by 9 bases, with 11 bases of the junction left unmatched. The CDR3 DNA reads as TGCGCCAGCAGCCGGGCGACTAGCGGGGCCCCCGGTGAGCAGTTCTCC. This codes for CASSRATSGAPGEQFS.

Many counts were recorded for this clonotype. The chain has TRBV20-1 and TRBJ2-5, with D unresolved. The CDR3 has 14 amino acids. V lost 0 bases, J lost 4 bases, and 12 bases lay in between. CDR1 and CDR2 (germline): DFQATT, SNEGSKA (reference sequence). The CDR3 sequence: CSAREGGFRETQYF. Here the CDR3 DNA reads TGCAGTGCTAGAGAAGGTGGCTTTCGAGAGACCCAGTACTTC.